A single TCR beta chain is shown here with its context. Its specificity is not known. The V gene lost 4 bases and the J gene lost 2 bases, with 14 bases spanning the gap. This CDR3 comprises 15 residues. CDR1 is MGHRA, CDR2 YSYEKL, per germline. Building of the TCR beta libraries involved iRepertoire HTBI primers and Arm-PCR of CDR3 regions. Using its own MiXCR run on the multiplex PCR reads, TCRdb lists one record per CDR3 protein. Of 650,000 to 700,000 distinct CDR3 sequences listed, about 30% are singletons. Noted time point: persistent/refractory GD, antithyroid drugs over 5 years with positive TRAb. After RNA was extracted from PBMCs, the TCR library was made from it. A roughly 8.6-milliliter sample of peripheral blood was drawn into EDTA tubes. The sample comes from a study of regulatory T cells in long-lasting Graves disease. Study-wide points: Small sample size may have lowered accuracy.

This clonotype originated in a female donor with Graves disease. V gene TRBV4-1 combines with J gene TRBJ1-1; tentative D call: TRBD1 (5 bases). Sequenced here: peripheral blood mononuclear cells (PBMCs), sampled when the disease was refractory, from a patient treated with antithyroid drugs. The CDR3 coding sequence is TGCGCCAGCAGCCGAGGCGGGACTGGTAACACTGAAGCTTTCTTT. Protein: CASSRGGTGNTEAFF.